A single sample is the source of the 15 T cell receptor beta chains below, sequenced in a study of T cell repertoires in cytomegalovirus infection. TCRdb itself ran the reads through MiXCR, one entry per CDR3 protein. The top ten clones hold roughly 8% of a sample with 630,000 or so distinct CDR3 sequences, approximately 25% of them seen once. Sequencing used CD8+ T cells from PBMCs. These receptors were taken from a human donor in good health (CMV status not recorded). Some clones in this sample may be carry-over from other donors' samples.

This clonotype has ten or more counts. The CDR3 bases are TGCGCCAGCAGCTTGGCGCAGAGCAATGAGCAGTTCTTC. Encoded protein: CASSLAQSNEQFF. This chain uses TRBV5-1 with TRBJ2-1; D remains unclear. The CDR3 has 13 residues. Germline CDR1 reads SGHRS; CDR2 reads YFSETQ. The V end was cut by 0 bases, the J end by 6 bases, with 7 bases between. Filled out from reference TRBV5-1 and TRBJ2-1, the complete variable domain reads KAGVTQTPRYLIKTRGQQVTLSCSPISGHRSVSWYQQTPGQGLQFLFEYFSETQRNKGNFPGRFSGRQFSNSRSEMNVSTLELGDSALYLCASSLAQSNEQFFGPGTRLTVL.

This clonotype was detected ten times or more. The chain couples TRBV7-6 to TRBJ2-1; D call uncertain. This CDR3 region has 13 residues. Germline CDR1 reads SGHVS; CDR2 reads FNYEAQ. Trimming shortened V by 5 bases and J by 5 bases, and 10 bases separated the two germline ends. For the CDR3, the DNA is TGTGCCAGCAGCCCGGACCGACACAATGAGCAGTTCTTC. As protein: CASSPDRHNEQFF.

This clonotype was seen only a few times. The chain employs TRBV7-2 and TRBJ2-5, with TRBD2 identical over 8 bases. The CDR3 spans 15 residues. V shed 7 bases, J shed 2 bases, and the junction held 9 bases outside the gene matches. The germline V gene has CDR1 SGHTA and CDR2 FQGNSA. CDR3 in DNA: TGTGCCAGCACCCTACGGGGGGGCGGGCAAGAGACCCAGTACTTC. Protein: CASTLRGGGQETQYF. Full variable domain (rest looked up from reference TRBV7-2 and TRBJ2-5): GAGVSQSPSNKVTEKGKDVELRCDPISGHTALYWYRQSLGQGLEFLIYFQGNSAPDKSGLPSDRFSAERTGGSVSTLTIQRTQQEDSAVYLCASTLRGGGQETQYFGPGTRLLVL.

The V and J genes are TRBV7-9 and TRBJ2-5; tentatively, D is TRBD1 (5 bases). Germline values: CDR1 SEHNR, CDR2 FQNEAQ (reference sequence). The CDR3 length is 15 residues. Trimming shortened V by 5 bases and J by 5 bases, and 18 bases separated the two germline ends. CDR3 protein: CASSLRIGARETQYF. DNA of the CDR3: TGTGCCAGCAGCCTTAGGATTGGGGCGCGGGAGACCCAGTACTTC. The full variable domain, completed using reference TRBV7-9 and TRBJ2-5, is DTGVSQNPRHKITKRGQNVTFRCDPISEHNRLYWYRQTLGQGPEFLTYFQNEAQLEKSRLLSDRFSAERPKGSFSTLEIQRTEQGDSAMYLCASSLRIGARETQYFGPGTRLLVL.

The chain couples TRBV11-1 to TRBJ2-3; 9 bases map to TRBD1. The V gene end was trimmed by 2 bases and the J gene end by 4 bases; junction bases not matched to a gene: 7. The germline CDR1 and CDR2 sequences are SGHAT and FQDESV (reference sequence). This CDR3 has 16 amino acids. The CDR3 bases are TGTGCCAGCAGCTTACGGACCGGGACAGGGTCAGATACGCAGTATTTT. Amino acids: CASSLRTGTGSDTQYF.

The sample holds many counts of this clonotype. The chain has TRBV7-2 and TRBJ2-5; TRBD2 is a possible D gene (5 bases). CDR1 is SGHTA and CDR2 is FQGNSA in the germline V gene. V lost 2 bases, J lost 1 base, and 11 bases lay in between. This CDR3 has 15 residues. This CDR3 is CASSLYGGSQETQYF. The CDR3 coding sequence is TGTGCCAGCAGCTTATATGGAGGAAGCCAAGAGACCCAGTACTTC.

This clonotype was detected a few times. V and J are TRBV14 and TRBJ2-4; D gene unclear. The CDR3 covers 16 residues. Trimming pared 3 bases from V and 4 bases from J, leaving 16 bases between. Germline CDR1 and CDR2: SGHDN and FVKESK. CDR3 coding DNA: TGTGCCAGCAGCCATTTAGAGCGACTTAATAAAAACATTCAGTACTTC. It is translated as CASSHLERLNKNIQYF.

In its sample, this clonotype was seen many times. This rearrangement joins TRBV7-9 to TRBJ1-6; D is ambiguous. The germline V and J ends were trimmed by 5 bases and 7 bases, with 9 bases remaining between them. CDR1 and CDR2 from the germline V gene are SEHNR and FQNEAQ (reference sequence). The CDR3 totals 13 residues. The CDR3 DNA reads TGTGCCAGCAGCCCCGCGGGGAATTCACCCCTCCACTTT. Translating gives CASSPAGNSPLHF.

This chain uses TRBV20-1 with TRBJ2-7; D ambiguous. The ends were cut back, 0 bases at V and 7 bases at J, with 16 bases in the middle. Germline CDR1 is DFQATT and CDR2 is SNEGSKA (reference sequence). The CDR3 is 14 residues long. CDR3 coding DNA: TGCAGTGCTAGAGATGACGGACGGACGTATGAGCAGTACGTC. It codes for CSARDDGRTYEQYV.

In this sample, this clonotype turned up many times. The chain carries TRBV28 and TRBJ1-3; 7 bases match TRBD1. Germline lookup yields CDR1 MDHEN and CDR2 SYDVKM. The CDR3 totals 15 residues. Trimming took 3 bases from V and 0 from J; bases not matched to a gene: 2. Here the CDR3 DNA reads TGTGCCAGCAGTTTGGGGACAGCCTCTGGAAACACCATATATTTT. It yields the protein CASSLGTASGNTIYF.

This clonotype appeared a few times. V and J are TRBV18 and TRBJ2-3; D is unresolved. The CDR3 runs to 15 residues. In germline, CDR1 is KGHSH, CDR2 LQKENI. V lost 3 bases and J lost 2, with 12 bases in between. In DNA form, the CDR3 reads TGTGCCAGCTCACCCTCTGGCAGCGCCACAGATACGCAGTATTTT. Protein sequence: CASSPSGSATDTQYF.

The V call is TRBV7-9, the J call TRBJ2-5; 7 nucleotides match TRBD2. This CDR3 region has 14 residues. In germline, CDR1 is SEHNR, CDR2 FQNEAQ (reference sequence). V dropped 5 bases and J dropped 2; count of bases not matched to a gene: 5. CDR3 DNA sequence: TGTGCCAGCAGCCCTTGGGGGGGGCAAGAGACCCAGTACTTC. Protein: CASSPWGGQETQYF. Supplemented by reference TRBV7-9 and TRBJ2-5, the full variable domain reads DTGVSQNPRHKITKRGQNVTFRCDPISEHNRLYWYRQTLGQGPEFLTYFQNEAQLEKSRLLSDRFSAERPKGSFSTLEIQRTEQGDSAMYLCASSPWGGQETQYFGPGTRLLVL.

This clonotype has just a few counts. The chain combines TRBV14 with TRBJ2-2; D is ambiguous. CDR1 is SGHDN and CDR2 is FVKESK in the germline V gene. Trimming pared 2 bases from V and 4 bases from J, leaving 8 bases between. The CDR3 has 14 residues. CDR3 residues: CASSQRHLTGELFF. In DNA form, the CDR3 reads TGTGCCAGCAGCCAACGACACCTCACCGGGGAGCTGTTTTTT. Full variable domain (rest looked up from reference TRBV14 and TRBJ2-2): EAGVTQFPSHSVIEKGQTVTLRCDPISGHDNLYWYRRVMGKEIKFLLHFVKESKQDESGMPNNRFLAERTGGTYSTLKVQPAELEDSGVYFCASSQRHLTGELFFGEGSRLTVL.

The J gene is TRBJ2-3, the V gene TRBV20-1, with D possibly called TRBD1 or TRBD2 (7 bases each). CDR1 is DFQATT, CDR2 SNEGSKA, per germline (reference sequence). The V end lost 6 bases, the J end lost 4 bases, and 17 bases lay between the germline ends. The CDR3 consists of 14 residues. CDR3 in amino acids: CSARAGGGADTQYF. In DNA, the CDR3 is TGCAGTGCCCGGGCAGGGGGGGGGGCAGATACGCAGTATTTT.

The chain uses TRBV2 and TRBJ2-3; no clear D. The CDR3 totals 16 residues. The V and J ends lost 3 bases and 2 bases respectively, with 15 bases between them. Germline-derived CDR1 and CDR2 are SNHLY and FYNNEI. CDR3 nucleotides: TGTGCCAGCAGTGACGCCCGCACCGACATCACAGATACGCAGTATTTT. It yields the protein CASSDARTDITDTQYF.